The sequence of this T cell receptor (beta chain) was determined in a study of blood T cell repertoires in COVID-19. This CDR3 has 15 amino acids. V shed 5 bases, J shed 3 bases, and the junction held 5 bases outside the gene matches. Germline loops: CDR1 SGHTA, CDR2 FQGTGA. TCRdb keeps only in-frame clones here, not all; method: immunoSEQ multiplex PCR. The sample lists roughly 17,000 clones; about 81% were seen once. The clonotype comes from a man aged 60-69 years with acute or convalescent COVID-19. The sample was peripheral blood. The V and J genes are TRBV7-3 and TRBJ2-1, with 9 bases identical to TRBD1. The DNA of the CDR3 is TGTGCCAGCAGCCTGGGACAGGGTTTCTACAATGAGCAGTTCTTC. Its translation: CASSLGQGFYNEQFF.